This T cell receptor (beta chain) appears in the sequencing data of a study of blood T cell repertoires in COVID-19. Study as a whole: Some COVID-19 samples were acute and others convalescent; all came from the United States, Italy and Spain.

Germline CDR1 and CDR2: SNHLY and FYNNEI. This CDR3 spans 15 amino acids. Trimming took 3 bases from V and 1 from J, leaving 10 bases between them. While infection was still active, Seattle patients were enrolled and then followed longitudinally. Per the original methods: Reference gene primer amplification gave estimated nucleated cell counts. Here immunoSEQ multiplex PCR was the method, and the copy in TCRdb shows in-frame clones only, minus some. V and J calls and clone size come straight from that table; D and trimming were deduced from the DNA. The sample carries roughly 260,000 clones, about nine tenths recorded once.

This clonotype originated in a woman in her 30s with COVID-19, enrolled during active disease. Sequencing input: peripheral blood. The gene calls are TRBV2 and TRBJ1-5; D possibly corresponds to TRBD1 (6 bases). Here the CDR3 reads CASSEGGRSNQPQHF. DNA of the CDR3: TGTGCCAGCAGTGAGGGGGGGCGAAGCAATCAGCCCCAGCATTTT.